These 13 T cell receptor beta chains were all obtained from the same sample, sequenced in a study of cytomegalovirus exposure and HLA in healthy donors. Use of 60 Vbeta and 13 Jbeta primers characterized the PCR. TCRdb's copy holds only in-frame clones and misses some; the assay was immunoSEQ multiplex PCR. The profile shows about 190,000 clones, 77% of them singletons. Sequenced sample: PBMCs. The receptor set was obtained from a woman in her 30s in good health and CMV-seropositive.

V and J are TRBV10-3 and TRBJ1-1; D is possibly TRBD1 (5 bases). Germline CDR1 and CDR2: ENHRY and SYGVKD. Deletions cut 6 bases from V and 3 bases from J, with 17 bases between. The CDR3 length is 15 residues. CDR3 bases: TGTGCCATCAGGAAGGCAGGGCCTACGGACACTGAAGCTTTCTTT. Amino acids: CAIRKAGPTDTEAFF.

V usage is TRBV11-2 and J usage is TRBJ1-6; 8 positions agree with TRBD1. The CDR3 has 16 amino acids. Trimming cost V 5 bases and J 10 bases; bases outside gene matches: 13. The germline V gene has CDR1 SGHAT and CDR2 FQNNGV. The CDR3 reads CASSPGTGKIGSPLHF. The CDR3 region has the DNA TGTGCCAGCAGCCCCGGGACAGGAAAAATAGGCTCACCCCTCCACTTT.

The genes are TRBV9 and TRBJ1-2, with D maybe TRBD1 (6 bases). The CDR3 runs 14 residues. Germline lookup yields CDR1 SGDLS and CDR2 YYNGEE. Trimming removed 4 bases from V and 0 bases from J, with 10 bases in between. CDR3 sequence reads: CASSPRTANYGYTF. In nucleotides, the CDR3 is TGTGCCAGCAGCCCACGGACAGCTAACTATGGCTACACCTTC. The full variable domain, in which reference TRBV9 and TRBJ1-2 provide the parts outside the CDR3, is DSGVTQTPKHLITATGQRVTLRCSPRSGDLSVYWYQQSLDQGLQFLIQYYNGEERAKGNILERFSAQQFPDLHSELNLSSLELGDSALYFCASSPRTANYGYTFGSGTRLTVV.

This clone came up once. The J gene is TRBJ1-3, the V gene TRBV18; D might be TRBD1 (5 bases). The CDR3 spans 17 residues. V dropped 3 bases and J dropped 0 bases, with 15 bases sitting between them. The germline gives CDR1 KGHSH, CDR2 LQKENI. The CDR3 DNA follows: TGTGCCAGCTCACCCCCCTCTGGGGGAGGCTCTGGAAACACCATATATTTT. Translating it yields CASSPPSGGGSGNTIYF.

The rearrangement links TRBV4-3 to TRBJ2-6; no clear D gene. Trimming shortened V by 0 bases and J by 0 bases, and 9 bases separated the two germline ends. Germline assignment: CDR1 LGHNA and CDR2 YSLEER. The CDR3 sequence is 17 residues long. In DNA, the CDR3 is TGCGCCAGCAGCCAAGAACCCCAGGTCTCTGGGGCCAACGTCCTGACTTTC. As protein: CASSQEPQVSGANVLTF.

The rearrangement links TRBV5-1 to TRBJ2-3, with D tentatively TRBD1 (6 bases). The CDR3 loop spans 14 amino acids. Germline CDR1 and CDR2: SGHRS and YFSETQ. V lost 0 bases, J lost 2 bases, and 7 bases lay in between. CDR3 bases: TGCGCCAGCAGCTTGGGGACAGCCACAGATACGCAGTATTTT. Its translation is CASSLGTATDTQYF.

Concerning this clone itself: A read error may account for a junction end that differs from germline. V usage is TRBV5-1 and J usage is TRBJ1-1, with TRBD1 identical over 7 bases. CDR3 length: 14 residues. Germline-derived CDR1 and CDR2 are SGHRS and YFSETQ. As DNA, the CDR3 is TGCGCCAGCAGCTTGGCCCTGATAACGGGGACAGAGATTTTT. Protein product: CASSLALITGTEIF. Full variable domain (remainder filled in from reference TRBV5-1 and TRBJ1-1): KAGVTQTPRYLIKTRGQQVTLSCSPISGHRSVSWYQQTPGQGLQFLFEYFSETQRNKGNFPGRFSGRQFSNSRSEMNVSTLELGDSALYLCASSLALITGTEIFGQGTRLTVV.

The chain has TRBV5-1 and TRBJ1-2; TRBD1 matches at 10 bases. This CDR3 contains 13 residues. The germline V gene encodes CDR1 SGHRS and CDR2 YFSETQ. The junction had 2 bases not matched to a gene; V was cut back by 4 bases and J by 5 bases. The CDR3 nucleotides are TGCGCCAGCAGCGTGGGACAGGGGTATGGCTACACCTTC. This codes for CASSVGQGYGYTF.

The chain links TRBV27 to TRBJ1-2; 8 bases agree with TRBD1. The CDR3 loop spans 13 amino acids. With V trimmed by 5 bases and J by 6 bases, 5 bases remained unmatched. Germline CDR1 is MNHEY and CDR2 is SMNVEV (reference sequence). CDR3 sequence: CASSLQGAHGYTF. CDR3 coding DNA: TGTGCCAGCAGTCTCCAGGGGGCCCATGGCTACACCTTC.

The chain uses TRBV28 and TRBJ2-3, with TRBD2 matching 7 bases. The CDR3 has 17 residues. The germline gives CDR1 MDHEN, CDR2 SYDVKM. J gave up 2 bases and V 1 base, and 9 bases lay outside the gene matches. The CDR3 coding sequence is TGTGCCAGCAGTTTATTTCTCGGGCGGGGGTTCACAGATACGCAGTATTTT. This encodes CASSLFLGRGFTDTQYF.

This clone was detected a few times. The chain uses TRBV28 and TRBJ2-1; D possibly corresponds to TRBD1 (5 bases). Trimming shortened V by 4 bases and J by 0 bases, and 13 bases separated the two germline ends. Germline V gene lookup returns CDR1 MDHEN and CDR2 SYDVKM. CDR3 length equals 16 residues. CDR3 amino acids: CASSSSGKSSYNEQFF. Here the CDR3 DNA reads TGTGCCAGCAGTTCTTCAGGGAAGAGCTCCTACAATGAGCAGTTCTTC.

Only one count was recorded for this clone. The rearrangement links TRBV14 to TRBJ2-2; 9 nucleotides align to TRBD2. The CDR3 covers 19 residues. J gave up 4 bases and V 0 bases, and 12 bases lay outside the gene matches. CDR1 is SGHDN and CDR2 is FVKESK in the germline V gene. The CDR3 sequence is CASSQERGSGRFGTGELFF. CDR3 coding DNA: TGTGCCAGCAGCCAAGAGAGGGGTAGCGGGAGATTCGGCACCGGGGAGCTGTTTTTT.

This chain joins TRBV27 and TRBJ2-5; tentative D call: TRBD2 (6 bases). Germline V gene data show CDR1 as MNHEY and CDR2 as SMNVEV (reference sequence). The CDR3 is 15 residues long. With 5 bases removed from V and 5 bases from J, the gap between germline ends came to 18 bases. The CDR3 reads CASSAGEAAQETQYF. CDR3 DNA sequence: TGTGCCAGCAGTGCTGGGGAGGCGGCACAGGAGACCCAGTACTTC.